Below, one TCR beta chain is given with its context. Antigen unknown. The assay was immunoSEQ multiplex PCR, and TCRdb's table has in-frame clones only and misses some. The sample gives hundreds of thousands of clones, around 81% of which show up once; less than 0.75% is in the top ten. The sample originates from a study of Tregs in tolerant kidney transplant recipients. Study-wide findings and caveats: The most relevant donor-specific Treg TCRbeta repertoire apparently came from expansion with activated donor B cells. Findings come from small patient numbers and require larger validation. Biological reproducibility was not directly addressed in this study.

Unstimulated Tregs (CD4+CD25+CD127-) and CD4+CD25- non-Tregs were sorted from PBMCs. There are 14 residues in the CDR3. From germline, CDR1 is SGHRS and CDR2 YFSETQ. V lost 1 base, J lost 3 bases, and 9 bases lay in between. The source material was CD4+ T cells from blood. This chain uses TRBV5-1 with TRBJ2-3, with D unclear. The TCR comes from a human donor in good health. The chain's CDR3 is CASSLFGGTDTQYF. CDR3 DNA sequence: TGCGCCAGCAGCTTGTTCGGCGGTACAGATACGCAGTATTTT. Complete variable domain (other parts from reference TRBV5-1 and TRBJ2-3): KAGVTQTPRYLIKTRGQQVTLSCSPISGHRSVSWYQQTPGQGLQFLFEYFSETQRNKGNFPGRFSGRQFSNSRSEMNVSTLELGDSALYLCASSLFGGTDTQYFGPGTRLTVL.